These T cell receptor beta chains were read from a single sample in a study of blood T cells in healthy people across ages. Via MiXCR, TCRdb re-called the 5' RACE reads, giving one row per CDR3 protein. Among 800,000 to 1,000,000 distinct CDR3 sequences, about 44% were seen once, and the ten largest hold under 15%. The sequencing input was blood. The receptor source for this set is a man aged 25-40 years in good health. CDR3s include the opening cysteine and the closing phenylalanine or tryptophan. The order of the fields is clone size, V gene, J gene, CDR3 length, CDR3 protein. Some rows mark clone size as missing; the rest say once, few, many or name a class of expanded clone.

>-|TRBV6-5|TRBJ2-7|15
CASSYSSGIRHEQYF
>-|TRBV6-5|TRBJ1-2|14
CASRGSDSYYGYTF
>few|TRBV25-1|TRBJ2-3|14
CASGSGGSTDTQYF
>-|TRBV2|TRBJ2-2|13
CASSLQGGRELFF
>-|TRBV21-1|TRBJ1-1|18
CASSKGKDRRRKNTEAFF
>-|TRBV5-1|TRBJ2-3|17
CASSHGASTGPTDTQYF
>-|TRBV5-1|TRBJ2-7|14
CASSLGDPAYEQYF
>-|TRBV6-5|TRBJ2-1|13
CASSDPGGNEQFF
>-|TRBV7-9|TRBJ2-1|18
CASSEIWGNSIRGDEQFF
>-|TRBV4-1|TRBJ1-5|17
CASSLSQGPTSNQPQHF
>few|TRBV3-1|TRBJ1-4|15
CASSQGQVTNEKLFF
>-|TRBV27|TRBJ2-3|16
CASSFTRGGPTDTQYF
>few|TRBV20-1|TRBJ2-1|17
CSARDGLERGGGSEQFF
>-|TRBV7-9|TRBJ2-2|12
CASSPTQGELFF
>-|TRBV5-1|TRBJ2-2|14
CASSLSSVIGELFF
>once|TRBV20-1|TRBJ2-3|15
CSATHYRTGESTQYF
>-|TRBV4-3|TRBJ2-1|17
CASSQEGMGWSYNEQFF
>-|TRBV29-1|TRBJ2-7|14
CSVVTSGGPYEQYF
>few|TRBV3-1|TRBJ2-5|16
CASSQVRAGRSETQYF
>-|TRBV5-1|TRBJ1-4|14
CASSAVQGVEKLFF
>-|TRBV5-6|TRBJ1-5|15
CASSSTGPGNQPQHF
>-|TRBV29-1|TRBJ1-4|13
CSVYRGRSEKLFF
>-|TRBV27|TRBJ1-6|15
CASSLEAGWNSPLHF
>many|TRBV13|TRBJ2-5|16
CASSGRTGLIQETQYF
>-|TRBV9|TRBJ2-1|15
CASSGGSGLYNEQFF
>-|TRBV20-1|TRBJ2-7|13
CSATHLNSYEQYF
>-|TRBV6-5|-|14
CASRSSGGNYEQYF
>few|TRBV12-3/TRBV12-4|TRBJ1-1|14
CASSLLRQGHKAFF
>-|TRBV12-3/TRBV12-4|TRBJ1-1|15
CASSSTPDRNTEAFF
>many|TRBV20-1|TRBJ1-6|15
CSAREIGRGGSPLHF
>-|TRBV4-2|TRBJ1-6|15
CASSQELGRHSPLHF
>few|TRBV4-2|TRBJ2-4|17
CASSQDWAGSAKNIQYF
>-|TRBV9|TRBJ2-7|15
CASSLTSGAMYEQYF
>few|TRBV13|TRBJ2-7|15
CASSTLAGAIYEQYF
>-|TRBV20-1|TRBJ2-7|11
CSAPREYEQYF
>-|TRBV25-1|TRBJ1-1|13
CASSGTGHTEAFF
>-|TRBV6-2/TRBV6-3|TRBJ2-3|15
CASSYTLTSTDTQYF
>-|TRBV28|TRBJ1-2|13
CASSEGVKNGYTF
>-|TRBV28|TRBJ2-1|11
CASHREKEQFF
>-|TRBV28|TRBJ1-6|14
CASGPGEGLSPLHF
>few|TRBV11-2|TRBJ2-3|17
CASSRGSGGLSTDTQYF
>-|TRBV20-1|TRBJ2-1|15
CSAREGALSYNEQFF
>many|TRBV6-2/TRBV6-3|TRBJ1-1|14
CASTPYDGNTEAFF
>few|TRBV7-9|TRBJ2-5|16
CASSINSGGFQETQYF
>-|TRBV20-1|TRBJ2-7|14
CSARGLAGDYEQYF
>few|TRBV6-5|TRBJ2-3|16
CASSYTGDPTPSTQYF
>few|TRBV9|TRBJ2-7|16
CASSVGAGRDSYEQYF
>-|TRBV11-2|TRBJ1-1|13
CASSSGRGPEAFF
>-|TRBV21-1|TRBJ1-2|16
CASSNLTGQGGSGYTF
>few|TRBV6-2/TRBV6-3|TRBJ2-1|16
CASYSYGLGGFNEQFF
>-|TRBV7-3|TRBJ1-1|13
CASGVTGDTEAFF
>-|TRBV6-6|TRBJ1-6|15
CASSYSTGGSSPLHF
>-|TRBV29-1|TRBJ2-4|17
CSVVLTSGGVAKNIQYF
>-|TRBV7-2|TRBJ2-1|12
CAGSGGRDEQFF
>-|TRBV5-6|TRBJ1-6|16
CASSRRTGGYNSPLHF
>-|TRBV11-2|TRBJ2-3|16
CASSLEPGGPGNTQYF
>-|TRBV7-2|TRBJ2-7|16
CASSLPRTVRTYEQYF